The clone carrying this T cell receptor (beta chain) has a handful of counts. What it recognizes is unknown. These data are taken from a study of shared clonotypes between healthy human individuals. The V end lost 6 bases, the J end lost 1 base, and 15 bases lay between the germline ends. From germline, CDR1 is MNHEY and CDR2 SMNVEV (reference sequence). The CDR3 extends over 16 amino acids. Deep was the level used in running the assay. In replicate PCRs of sorted subsets, approximately 190 ng DNA, approximately 32,000 T cell genomes, was used. Some clones are missing from TCRdb's copy, which holds only in-frame ones; the method was immunoSEQ multiplex PCR. The sample holds over a million clones, around 78% seen once. A split of CD4+ cells into CD45RA+ naive and CD45RA-negative memory subsets was performed. Study results and caveats: Tissue TCR repertoires likely differ from these blood-only repertoires.

The source is a man younger than 30 in good health. Some clones in this sample may be carry-over from other donors' samples. Sequenced material: memory CD4+ T cells from PBMCs. The subset: CD45RA-negative fraction. The chain couples TRBV27 to TRBJ2-2, with D perhaps assigned TRBD1 or TRBD2 (5 bases each). In nucleotides, the CDR3 is TGTGCCAGCAGGAAAAGAGAGGGGATGAACACCGGGGAGCTGTTTTTT. Protein product: CASRKREGMNTGELFF.